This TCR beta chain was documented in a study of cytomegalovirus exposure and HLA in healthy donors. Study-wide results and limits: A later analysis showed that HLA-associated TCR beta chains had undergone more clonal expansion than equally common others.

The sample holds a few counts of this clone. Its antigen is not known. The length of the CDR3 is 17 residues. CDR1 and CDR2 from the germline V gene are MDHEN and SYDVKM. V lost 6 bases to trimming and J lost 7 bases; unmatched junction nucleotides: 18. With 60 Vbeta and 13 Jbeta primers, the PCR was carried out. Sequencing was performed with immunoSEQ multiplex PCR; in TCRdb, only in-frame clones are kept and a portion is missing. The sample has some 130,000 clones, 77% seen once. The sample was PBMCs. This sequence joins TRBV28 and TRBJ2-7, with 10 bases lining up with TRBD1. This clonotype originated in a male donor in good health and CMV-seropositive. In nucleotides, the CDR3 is TGTGCCAGCAGCCTCTTTTATACCGGGACAGGGGTATGGGAGCAGTACTTC. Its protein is CASSLFYTGTGVWEQYF.